The present entry profiles one TCR beta chain with its context. This entry comes from a study of technical replicates of blood from a handful of donors. Sequenced by immunoSEQ multiplex PCR; TCRdb stores in-frame clones only, minus some. The profile covers roughly 80,000 clones, with roughly 94% appearing a single time and 0.38% taken by the ten largest. Trimming pared 0 bases from V and 4 bases from J, leaving 15 bases between. The CDR3 runs 16 residues. Germline V CDR1 and CDR2: SGHDN, FVKESK. The sample taken for sequencing was T cells isolated from PBMCs. The receptor was isolated from a human donor in good health. V gene TRBV14 combines with J gene TRBJ1-2, with D possibly being TRBD1 (5 bases). CDR3 DNA sequence: TGTGCCAGCAGCCAAGAAATGGGCGGGACTCTCTATGGCTACACCTTC. It is translated as CASSQEMGGTLYGYTF.